One sample yielded the 6 T cell receptor beta chains listed below, sequenced in a study of OX40 agonist ivuxolimab in advanced cancers. Sequencing was performed with immunoSEQ multiplex PCR; in TCRdb, only in-frame clones are kept and a portion is missing. The sample shows about 76,000 clones, 85% of them seen only once. Sequencing was performed on CD4+ or CD8+ T cells sorted from blood, taken in a trial of the OX40 agonist ivuxolimab. These receptors came from an adult with an advanced solid tumor such as melanoma, head and neck, liver or kidney cancer.

The gene calls are TRBV6-5 and TRBJ1-6, with D uncertain. The V gene lost 2 bases and the J gene lost 8 bases, with 10 bases spanning the gap. Looked up from germline, CDR1 is MNHEY and CDR2 is SVGAGI. This CDR3 is 14 amino acids long. The CDR3 spells CASSYPLHDSPLHF. The DNA for the CDR3 is TGTGCCAGCAGTTACCCTCTACACGATTCACCCCTCCACTTT.

The rearrangement joins TRBV7-3 to TRBJ2-2, with D possibly being TRBD2 (6 bases). The CDR3 extends over 20 amino acids. Germline V gene lookup returns CDR1 SGHTA and CDR2 FQGTGA. V was pared by 6 bases and J by 0 bases, with 26 bases between. The CDR3 DNA is TGTGCCAGCAGTCTACTCGGAGGGACTTCTTTCAAGGCGAACACCGGGGAGCTGTTTTTT. Translating it yields CASSLLGGTSFKANTGELFF.

The CDR3 nucleotides read TGTGCCAGCAGTTTCAACCTCCGGGACACAGGGTCCTACGAGCAGTACTTC. Translation gives CASSFNLRDTGSYEQYF. The rearrangement uses TRBV28 and TRBJ2-7; D may be TRBD1 (6 bases). The CDR3 runs to 17 residues. Trimming cost V 3 bases and J 1 base, with 19 bases left between them. Germline loops: CDR1 MDHEN, CDR2 SYDVKM.

The V gene is TRBV15, the J gene TRBJ1-2; D unclear. Germline CDR1 LNHNV, CDR2 YYDKDF (reference sequence). The CDR3 totals 14 residues. V dropped 4 bases and J dropped 1 base, with 10 bases sitting between them. The CDR3 sequence: CATSTQRFNYGYTF. The CDR3 coding sequence is TGTGCCACCAGCACACAGCGATTTAACTATGGCTACACCTTC.

The count of this clone is one. The rearrangement links TRBV7-9 to TRBJ2-5; 9 nucleotides line up with TRBD2. The CDR3 consists of 15 residues. Germline values: CDR1 SEHNR, CDR2 FQNEAQ (reference sequence). V was pared by 1 base and J by 3 bases, with 3 bases of the junction left unmatched. The CDR3 is CASSLGAGGKETQYF. The CDR3 nucleotides are TGTGCCAGCAGCTTAGGAGCGGGGGGAAAAGAGACCCAGTACTTC.

This chain joins TRBV19 and TRBJ2-2, with D maybe TRBD1 (6 bases). This CDR3 region has 14 residues. Germline CDR1 LNHDA, CDR2 SQIVND (reference sequence). V was trimmed by 5 bases and J by 2 bases, leaving 9 bases between them. The CDR3 sequence is CASSGQFNTGELFF. Written as DNA, the CDR3 is TGTGCCAGTAGTGGACAGTTTAACACCGGGGAGCTGTTTTTT.